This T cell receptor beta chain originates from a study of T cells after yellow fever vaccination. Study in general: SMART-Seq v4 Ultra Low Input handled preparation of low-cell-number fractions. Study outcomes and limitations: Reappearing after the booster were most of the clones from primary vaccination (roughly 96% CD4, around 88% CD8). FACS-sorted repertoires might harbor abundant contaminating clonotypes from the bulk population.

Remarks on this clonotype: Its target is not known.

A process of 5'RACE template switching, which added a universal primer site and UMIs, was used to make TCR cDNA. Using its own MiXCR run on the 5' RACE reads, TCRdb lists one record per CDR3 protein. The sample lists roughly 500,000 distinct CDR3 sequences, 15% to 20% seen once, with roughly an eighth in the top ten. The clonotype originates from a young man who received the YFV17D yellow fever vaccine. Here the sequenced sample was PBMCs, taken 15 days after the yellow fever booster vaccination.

CDR3: CSATKGIISPTDTQYF. Written as DNA, the CDR3 is TGCAGTGCTACTAAGGGGATAATCTCCCCCACAGATACGCAGTATTTT. V usage is TRBV20-1 and J usage is TRBJ2-3, with a possible D match to TRBD1 (5 bases). The CDR3 totals 16 residues. Deletions cut 4 bases from V and 2 bases from J, with 19 bases between. Germline V CDR1 and CDR2: DFQATT, SNEGSKA (reference sequence).